Included here is one T cell receptor beta chain sequence, with context. Only in-frame clones appear in the TCRdb table, and some are missing; sequencing was by immunoSEQ multiplex PCR. The sample lists 90,000 or so clones, 85% to 90% occurring once. This sample was taken from a study of control samples from healthy donors and cancer patients. Germline loops: CDR1 KGHDR, CDR2 SFDVKD. This CDR3 spans 14 amino acids. V lost 4 bases, J lost 8 bases, and 14 bases lay in between. Input material: blood. This TCR was sampled from an older woman in good health. The V gene is TRBV24-1, the J gene TRBJ1-5; maybe TRBD1 (6 bases). The CDR3 DNA follows: TGTGCCACCAGTGAAACAGGGAAATGGAAGCCCCAGCATTTT. Translation: CATSETGKWKPQHF.